This TCR beta chain was recovered during a study of blood T cell repertoires in COVID-19. Study in general: Italy, Spain and the United States were the sources of the convalescent and acute COVID-19 samples. The analysed material was cDNA or gDNA that came from T cells, B-cell-depleted T cells, or PBMCs.

Measured with immunoSEQ multiplex PCR; TCRdb has only the in-frame clones, and not every one. The table includes 300,000 to 400,000 clones, roughly 84% detected once. Germline CDR1 reads MNHEY; CDR2 reads SMNVEV (reference sequence). J lost 5 bases, V lost 6 bases, and 3 bases had no gene match. This CDR3 spans 14 amino acids. Clinical history as reported by participants underpinned cohort assignment. Resolution of symptoms, clearance, or two negative PCRs was present in recovered Cohort 3 donors. The sample consisted of PBMCs or T cells enriched from blood (not recorded which). This TCR was sampled from a woman aged 30 to 39 who had recovered from COVID-19. The chain has TRBV27 and TRBJ2-1, with TRBD2 matching 11 bases. CDR3 in DNA: TGTGCCAGCAGCCGACTAGCGGGGAACAATGAGCAGTTCTTC. It specifies CASSRLAGNNEQFF.